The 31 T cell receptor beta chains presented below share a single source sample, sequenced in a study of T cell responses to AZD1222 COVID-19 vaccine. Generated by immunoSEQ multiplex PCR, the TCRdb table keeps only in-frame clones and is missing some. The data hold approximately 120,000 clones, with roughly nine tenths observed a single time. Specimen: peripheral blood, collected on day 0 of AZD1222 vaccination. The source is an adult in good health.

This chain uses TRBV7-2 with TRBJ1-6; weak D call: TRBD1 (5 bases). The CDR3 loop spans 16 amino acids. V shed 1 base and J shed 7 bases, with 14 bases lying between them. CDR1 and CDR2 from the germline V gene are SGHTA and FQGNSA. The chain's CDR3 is CASSLDWGDGNSPLHF. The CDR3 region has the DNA TGTGCCAGCAGCTTAGATTGGGGGGATGGCAATTCACCCCTCCACTTT.

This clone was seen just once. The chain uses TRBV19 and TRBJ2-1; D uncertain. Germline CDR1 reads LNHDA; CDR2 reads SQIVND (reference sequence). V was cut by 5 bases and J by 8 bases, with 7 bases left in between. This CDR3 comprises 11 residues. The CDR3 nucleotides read TGTGCCAGTAGTCGAGGACATGAGCAGTTCTTC. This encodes CASSRGHEQFF.

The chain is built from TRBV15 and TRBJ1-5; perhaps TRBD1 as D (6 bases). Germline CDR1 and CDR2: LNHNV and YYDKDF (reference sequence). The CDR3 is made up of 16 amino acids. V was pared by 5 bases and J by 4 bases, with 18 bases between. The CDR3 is CATSEGTGTFNQPQHF. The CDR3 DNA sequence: TGTGCCACCAGCGAAGGAACAGGGACCTTTAATCAGCCCCAGCATTTT.

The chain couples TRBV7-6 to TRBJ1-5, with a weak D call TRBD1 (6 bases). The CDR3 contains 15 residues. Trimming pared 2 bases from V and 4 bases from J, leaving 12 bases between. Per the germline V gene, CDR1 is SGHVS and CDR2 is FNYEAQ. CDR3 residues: CASSLFPGANQPQHF. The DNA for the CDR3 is TGTGCCAGCAGCTTATTCCCGGGGGCGAATCAGCCCCAGCATTTT.

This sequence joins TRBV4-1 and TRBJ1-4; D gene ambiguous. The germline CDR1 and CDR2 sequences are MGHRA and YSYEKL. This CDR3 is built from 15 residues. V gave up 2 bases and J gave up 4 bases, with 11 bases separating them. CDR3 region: CASSQSTSFNEKLFF. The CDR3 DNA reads TGCGCCAGCAGCCAATCGACGTCATTTAATGAAAAACTGTTTTTT.

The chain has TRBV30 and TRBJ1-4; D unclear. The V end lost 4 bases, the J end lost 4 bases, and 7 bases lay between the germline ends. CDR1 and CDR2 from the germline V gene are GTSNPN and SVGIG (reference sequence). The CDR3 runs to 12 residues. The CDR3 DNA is TGTGCCTGGAACCATCTTAATGAAAAACTGTTTTTT. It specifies CAWNHLNEKLFF. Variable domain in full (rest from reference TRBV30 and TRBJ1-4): SQTIHQWPATLVQPVGSPLSLECTVEGTSNPNLYWYRQAAGRGLQLLFYSVGIGQISSEVPQNLSASRPQDRQFILSSKKLLLSDSGFYLCAWNHLNEKLFFGSGTQLSVL.

The CDR3 sequence is CAISFSGREGEQFF. The CDR3 bases are TGTGCCATCAGCTTTAGCGGGAGAGAAGGTGAGCAGTTCTTC. J is TRBJ2-1 and V is TRBV10-3; 9 bases agree with TRBD2. The V and J ends lost 6 bases and 9 bases, in that order; junction bases with no gene match: 9. The V gene's germline CDR1 is ENHRY and CDR2 SYGVKD. This CDR3 comprises 14 residues.

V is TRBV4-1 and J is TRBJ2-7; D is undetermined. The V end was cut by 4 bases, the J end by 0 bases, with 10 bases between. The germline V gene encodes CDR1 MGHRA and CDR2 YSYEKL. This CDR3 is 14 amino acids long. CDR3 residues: CASSPEVSSYEQYF. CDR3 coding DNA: TGCGCCAGCAGCCCTGAGGTCAGCTCCTACGAGCAGTACTTC.

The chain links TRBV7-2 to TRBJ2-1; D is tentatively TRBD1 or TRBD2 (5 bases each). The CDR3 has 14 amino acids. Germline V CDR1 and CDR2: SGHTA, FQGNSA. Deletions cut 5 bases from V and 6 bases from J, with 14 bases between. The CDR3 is CASSQVSGPNEQFF. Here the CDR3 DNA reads TGTGCCAGCAGCCAGGTTTCGGGGCCCAATGAGCAGTTCTTC. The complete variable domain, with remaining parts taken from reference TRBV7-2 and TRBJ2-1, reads GAGVSQSPSNKVTEKGKDVELRCDPISGHTALYWYRQSLGQGLEFLIYFQGNSAPDKSGLPSDRFSAERTGGSVSTLTIQRTQQEDSAVYLCASSQVSGPNEQFFGPGTRLTVL.

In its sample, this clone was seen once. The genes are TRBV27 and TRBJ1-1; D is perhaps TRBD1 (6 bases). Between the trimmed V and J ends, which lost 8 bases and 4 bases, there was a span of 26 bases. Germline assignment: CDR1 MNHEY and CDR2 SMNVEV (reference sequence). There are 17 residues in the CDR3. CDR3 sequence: CASGPKWVGGAGTEAFF. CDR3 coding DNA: TGTGCCAGCGGACCAAAGTGGGTGGGGGGCGCGGGCACTGAAGCTTTCTTT.

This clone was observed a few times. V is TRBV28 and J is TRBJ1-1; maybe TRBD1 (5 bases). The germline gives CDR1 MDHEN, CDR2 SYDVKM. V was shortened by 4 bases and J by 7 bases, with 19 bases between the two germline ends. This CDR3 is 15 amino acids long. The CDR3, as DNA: TGTGCCAGCAGTTCCCCGAGTCAGGGCGCCGATGAAGCTTTCTTT. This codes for CASSSPSQGADEAFF.

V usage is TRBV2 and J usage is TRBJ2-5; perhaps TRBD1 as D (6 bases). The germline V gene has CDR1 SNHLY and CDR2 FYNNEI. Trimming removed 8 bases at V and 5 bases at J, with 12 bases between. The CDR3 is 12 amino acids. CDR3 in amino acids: CASSVGAETQYF. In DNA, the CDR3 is TGTGCCAGCTCGGTGGGGGCGGAGACCCAGTACTTC.

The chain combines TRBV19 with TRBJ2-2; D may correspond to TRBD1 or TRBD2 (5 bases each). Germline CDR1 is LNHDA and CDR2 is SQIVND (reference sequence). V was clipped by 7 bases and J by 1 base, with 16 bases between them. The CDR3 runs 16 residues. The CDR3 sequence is CASKPAGTRNTGELFF. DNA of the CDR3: TGTGCCAGTAAACCTGCCGGGACCAGGAACACCGGGGAGCTGTTTTTT.

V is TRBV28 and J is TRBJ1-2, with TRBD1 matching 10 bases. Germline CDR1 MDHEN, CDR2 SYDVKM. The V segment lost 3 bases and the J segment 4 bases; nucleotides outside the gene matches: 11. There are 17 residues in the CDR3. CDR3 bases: TGTGCCAGCAGTTTCAGGGGGGGACAGGGGCGATTCTATGGCTACACCTTC. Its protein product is CASSFRGGQGRFYGYTF.

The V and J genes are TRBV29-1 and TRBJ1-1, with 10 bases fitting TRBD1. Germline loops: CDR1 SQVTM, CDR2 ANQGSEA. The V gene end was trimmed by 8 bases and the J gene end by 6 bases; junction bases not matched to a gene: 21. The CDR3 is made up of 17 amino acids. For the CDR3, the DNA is TGCAGCACGGGACAGGGGATTTCAATCGGGGAAACCGCTGAAGCTTTCTTT. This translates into CSTGQGISIGETAEAFF.

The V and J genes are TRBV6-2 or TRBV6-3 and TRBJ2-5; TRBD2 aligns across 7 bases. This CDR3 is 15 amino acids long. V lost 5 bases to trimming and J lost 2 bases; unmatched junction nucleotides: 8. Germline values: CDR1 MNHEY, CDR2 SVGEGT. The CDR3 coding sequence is TGTGCCAGCAGTGTTGGTTCTAGCGGACAAGAGACCCAGTACTTC. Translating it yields CASSVGSSGQETQYF.

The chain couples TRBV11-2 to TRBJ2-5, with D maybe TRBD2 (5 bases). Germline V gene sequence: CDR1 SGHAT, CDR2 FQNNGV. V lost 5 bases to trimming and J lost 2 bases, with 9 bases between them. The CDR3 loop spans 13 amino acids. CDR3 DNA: TGTGCCAGCAGCCCCGACTATCAAGAGACCCAGTACTTC. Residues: CASSPDYQETQYF.

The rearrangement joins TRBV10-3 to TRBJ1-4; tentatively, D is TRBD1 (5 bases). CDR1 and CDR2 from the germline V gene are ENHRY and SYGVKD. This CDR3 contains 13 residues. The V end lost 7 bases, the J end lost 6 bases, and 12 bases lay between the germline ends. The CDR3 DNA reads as TGTGCCATCACCCCGGGGGGGTATGAAAAACTGTTTTTT. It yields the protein CAITPGGYEKLFF.

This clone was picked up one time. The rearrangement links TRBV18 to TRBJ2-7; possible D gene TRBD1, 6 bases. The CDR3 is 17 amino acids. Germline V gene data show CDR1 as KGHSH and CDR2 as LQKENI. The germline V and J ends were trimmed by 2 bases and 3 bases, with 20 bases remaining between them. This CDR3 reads CASSPFASGQIVYEQYF. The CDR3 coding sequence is TGTGCCAGCTCACCATTCGCAAGCGGACAGATCGTCTACGAGCAGTACTTC.

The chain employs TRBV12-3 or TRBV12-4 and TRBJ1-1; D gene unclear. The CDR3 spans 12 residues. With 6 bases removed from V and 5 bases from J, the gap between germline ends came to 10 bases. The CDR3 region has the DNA TGTGCCAGCAGGATTCAGAGGACTGAAGCTTTCTTT. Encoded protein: CASRIQRTEAFF.

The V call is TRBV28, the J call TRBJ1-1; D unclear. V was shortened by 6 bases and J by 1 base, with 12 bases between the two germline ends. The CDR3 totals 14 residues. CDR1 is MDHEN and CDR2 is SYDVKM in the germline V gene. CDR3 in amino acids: CASSRSWGNTEAFF. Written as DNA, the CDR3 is TGTGCCAGCAGCAGATCCTGGGGGAACACTGAAGCTTTCTTT.

The CDR3 is CSVDPGTGYGYTF. For the CDR3, the DNA is TGCAGCGTTGACCCCGGGACAGGCTATGGCTACACCTTC. This rearrangement joins TRBV29-1 to TRBJ1-2, with 8 bases fitting TRBD1. V shed 3 bases and J 4 bases; nucleotides not matched to a gene: 4. Per germline, CDR1 SQVTM and CDR2 ANQGSEA. CDR3 length equals 13 residues.

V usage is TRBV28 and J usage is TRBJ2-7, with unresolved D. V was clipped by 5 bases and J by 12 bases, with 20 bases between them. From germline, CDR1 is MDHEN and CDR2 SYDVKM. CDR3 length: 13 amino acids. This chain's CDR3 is CASSPTWASARYF. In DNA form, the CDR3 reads TGTGCCAGCAGTCCAACTTGGGCCTCCGCGCGGTACTTC.

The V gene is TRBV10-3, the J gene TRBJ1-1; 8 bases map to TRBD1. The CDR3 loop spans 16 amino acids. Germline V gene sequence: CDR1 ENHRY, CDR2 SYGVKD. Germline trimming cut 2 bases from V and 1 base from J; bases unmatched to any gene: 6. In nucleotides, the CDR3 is TGTGCCATCAGTGAGGGGCAGGGGGCGGGGAACACTGAAGCTTTCTTT. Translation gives CAISEGQGAGNTEAFF.

In nucleotides, the CDR3 is TGTGCCAGCAGCTTTACTGGGCCGCCGAAGTATTTT. This gives the protein CASSFTGPPKYF. This chain joins TRBV11-2 and TRBJ2-3; D gene uncertain. Germline V gene lookup returns CDR1 SGHAT and CDR2 FQNNGV. V was shortened by 3 bases and J by 13 bases, with 14 bases between the two germline ends. The CDR3 totals 12 residues. Full variable domain (rest looked up from reference TRBV11-2 and TRBJ2-3): EAGVAQSPRYKIIEKRQSVAFWCNPISGHATLYWYQQILGQGPKLLIQFQNNGVVDDSQLPKDRFSAERLKGVDSTLKIQPAKLEDSAVYLCASSFTGPPKYFGPGTRLTVL.

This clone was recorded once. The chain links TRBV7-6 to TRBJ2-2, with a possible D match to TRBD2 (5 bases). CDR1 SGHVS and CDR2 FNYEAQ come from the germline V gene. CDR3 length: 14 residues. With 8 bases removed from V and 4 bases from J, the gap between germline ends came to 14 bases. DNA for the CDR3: TGTGCCAGCTACCCGGGGATTACCACCGGGGAGCTGTTTTTT. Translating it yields CASYPGITTGELFF.

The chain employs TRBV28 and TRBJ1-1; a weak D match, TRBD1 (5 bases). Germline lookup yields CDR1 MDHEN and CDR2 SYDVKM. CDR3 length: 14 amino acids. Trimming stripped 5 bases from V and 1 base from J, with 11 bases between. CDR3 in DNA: TGTGCCAGCAGTAAAGGGACGTGGAACACTGAAGCTTTCTTT. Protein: CASSKGTWNTEAFF. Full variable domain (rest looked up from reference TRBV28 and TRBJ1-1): DVKVTQSSRYLVKRTGEKVFLECVQDMDHENMFWYRQDPGLGLRLIYFSYDVKMKEKGDIPEGYSVSREKKERFSLILESASTNQTSMYLCASSKGTWNTEAFFGQGTRLTVV.

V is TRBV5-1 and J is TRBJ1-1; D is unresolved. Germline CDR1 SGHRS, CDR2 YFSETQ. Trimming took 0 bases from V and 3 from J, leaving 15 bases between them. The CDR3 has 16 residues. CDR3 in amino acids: CASSLASLRSDTEAFF. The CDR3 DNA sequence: TGCGCCAGCAGCTTGGCCTCGTTGAGGAGCGACACTGAAGCTTTCTTT.

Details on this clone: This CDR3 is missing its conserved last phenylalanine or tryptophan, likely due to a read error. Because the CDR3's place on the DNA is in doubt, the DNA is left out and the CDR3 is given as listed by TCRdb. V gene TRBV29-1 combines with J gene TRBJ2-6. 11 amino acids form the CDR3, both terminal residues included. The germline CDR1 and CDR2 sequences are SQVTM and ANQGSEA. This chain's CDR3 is CSVPFSCLGRL.

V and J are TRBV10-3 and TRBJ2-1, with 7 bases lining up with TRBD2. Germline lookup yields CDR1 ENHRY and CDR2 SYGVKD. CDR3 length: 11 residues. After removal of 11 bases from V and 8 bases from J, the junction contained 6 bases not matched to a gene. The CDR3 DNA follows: TGTGCCTCCCGACGGGAGGATGAGCAGTTCTTC. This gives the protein CASRREDEQFF.

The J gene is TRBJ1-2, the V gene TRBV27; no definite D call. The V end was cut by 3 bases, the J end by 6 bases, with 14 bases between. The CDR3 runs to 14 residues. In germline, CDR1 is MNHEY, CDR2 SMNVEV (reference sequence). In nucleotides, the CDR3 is TGTGCCAGCAGTTTGCAAGGGCGAGTGGATGGCTACACCTTC. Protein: CASSLQGRVDGYTF.